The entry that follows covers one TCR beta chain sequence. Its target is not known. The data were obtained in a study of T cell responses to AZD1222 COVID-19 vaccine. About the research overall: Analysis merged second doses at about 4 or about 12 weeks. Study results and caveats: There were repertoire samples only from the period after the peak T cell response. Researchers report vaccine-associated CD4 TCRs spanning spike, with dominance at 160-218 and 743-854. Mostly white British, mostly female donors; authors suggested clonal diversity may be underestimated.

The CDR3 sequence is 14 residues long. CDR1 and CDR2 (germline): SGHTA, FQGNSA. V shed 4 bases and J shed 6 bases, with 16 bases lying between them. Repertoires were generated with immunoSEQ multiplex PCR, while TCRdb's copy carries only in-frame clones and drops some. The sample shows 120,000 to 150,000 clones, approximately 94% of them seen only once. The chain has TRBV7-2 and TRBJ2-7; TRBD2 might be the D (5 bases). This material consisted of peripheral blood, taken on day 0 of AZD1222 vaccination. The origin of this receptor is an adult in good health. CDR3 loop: CASSSKGEGLEQYF. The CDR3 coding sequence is TGTGCCAGCAGCTCCAAAGGTGAGGGCCTCGAGCAGTACTTC.